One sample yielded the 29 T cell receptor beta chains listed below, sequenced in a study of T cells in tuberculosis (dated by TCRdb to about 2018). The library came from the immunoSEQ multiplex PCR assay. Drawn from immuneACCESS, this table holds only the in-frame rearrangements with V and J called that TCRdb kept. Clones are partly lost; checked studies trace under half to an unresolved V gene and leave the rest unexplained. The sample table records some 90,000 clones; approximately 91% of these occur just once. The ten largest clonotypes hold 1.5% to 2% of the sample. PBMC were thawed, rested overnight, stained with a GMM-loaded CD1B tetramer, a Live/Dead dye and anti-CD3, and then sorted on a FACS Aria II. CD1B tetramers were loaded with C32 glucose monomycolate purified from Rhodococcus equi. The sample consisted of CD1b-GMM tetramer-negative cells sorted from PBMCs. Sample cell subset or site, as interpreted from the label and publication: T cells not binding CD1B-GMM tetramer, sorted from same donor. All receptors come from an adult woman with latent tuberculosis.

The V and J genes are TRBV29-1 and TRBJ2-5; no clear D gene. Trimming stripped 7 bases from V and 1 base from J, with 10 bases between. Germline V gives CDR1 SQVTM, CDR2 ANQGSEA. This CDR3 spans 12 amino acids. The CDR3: CSGNRFQETQYF. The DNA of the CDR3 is TGCAGCGGAAACAGATTCCAAGAGACCCAGTACTTC. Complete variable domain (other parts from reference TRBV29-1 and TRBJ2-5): SAVISQKPSRDICQRGTSLTIQCQVDSQVTMMFWYRQQPGQSLTLIATANQGSEATYESGFVIDKFPISRPNLTFSTLTVSNMSPEDSSIYLCSGNRFQETQYFGPGTRLLVL.

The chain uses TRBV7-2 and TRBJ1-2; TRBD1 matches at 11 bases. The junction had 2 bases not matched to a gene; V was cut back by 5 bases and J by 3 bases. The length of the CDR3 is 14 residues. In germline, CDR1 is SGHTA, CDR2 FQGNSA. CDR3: CASSRTGGDYGYTF. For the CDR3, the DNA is TGTGCCAGCAGCCGGACAGGGGGCGACTATGGCTACACCTTC. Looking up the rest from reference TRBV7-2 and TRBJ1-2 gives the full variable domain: GAGVSQSPSNKVTEKGKDVELRCDPISGHTALYWYRQSLGQGLEFLIYFQGNSAPDKSGLPSDRFSAERTGGSVSTLTIQRTQQEDSAVYLCASSRTGGDYGYTFGSGTRLTVV.

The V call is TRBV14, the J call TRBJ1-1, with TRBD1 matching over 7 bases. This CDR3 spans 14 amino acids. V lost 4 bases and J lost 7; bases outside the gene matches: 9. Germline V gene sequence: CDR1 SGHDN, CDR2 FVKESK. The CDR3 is CASSRIRGQVEAFF. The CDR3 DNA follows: TGTGCCAGCAGCCGAATAAGGGGGCAGGTTGAAGCTTTCTTT. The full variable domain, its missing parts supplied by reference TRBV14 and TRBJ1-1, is EAGVTQFPSHSVIEKGQTVTLRCDPISGHDNLYWYRRVMGKEIKFLLHFVKESKQDESGMPNNRFLAERTGGTYSTLKVQPAELEDSGVYFCASSRIRGQVEAFFGQGTRLTVV.

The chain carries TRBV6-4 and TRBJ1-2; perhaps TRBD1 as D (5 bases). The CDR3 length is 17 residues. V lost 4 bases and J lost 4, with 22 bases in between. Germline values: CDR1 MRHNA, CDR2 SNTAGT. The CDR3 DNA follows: TGTGCCAGCAGTGTCGAGGCTGGGCAGGGAAGAATCTATGGCTACACCTTC. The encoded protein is CASSVEAGQGRIYGYTF.

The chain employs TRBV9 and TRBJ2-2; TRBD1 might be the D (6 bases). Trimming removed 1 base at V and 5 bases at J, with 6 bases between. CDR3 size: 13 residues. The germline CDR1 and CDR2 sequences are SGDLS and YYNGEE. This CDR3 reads CASSVQGTGELFF. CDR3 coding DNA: TGTGCCAGCAGCGTACAGGGGACCGGGGAGCTGTTTTTT.

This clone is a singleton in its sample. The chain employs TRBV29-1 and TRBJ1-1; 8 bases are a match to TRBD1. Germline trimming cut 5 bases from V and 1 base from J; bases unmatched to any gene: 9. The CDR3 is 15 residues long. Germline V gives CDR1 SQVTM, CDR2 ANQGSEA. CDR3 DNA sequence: TGCAGCGTTAATCCAGGGGGCGGTGGGAACACTGAAGCTTTCTTT. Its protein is CSVNPGGGGNTEAFF.

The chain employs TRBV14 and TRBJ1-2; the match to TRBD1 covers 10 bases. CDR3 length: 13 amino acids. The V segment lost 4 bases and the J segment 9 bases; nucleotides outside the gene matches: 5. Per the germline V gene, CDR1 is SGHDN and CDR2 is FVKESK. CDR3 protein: CASSRDRGLSYTF. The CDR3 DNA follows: TGTGCCAGCAGCCGAGACAGGGGGCTTAGCTACACCTTC. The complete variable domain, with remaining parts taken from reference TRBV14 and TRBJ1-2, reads EAGVTQFPSHSVIEKGQTVTLRCDPISGHDNLYWYRRVMGKEIKFLLHFVKESKQDESGMPNNRFLAERTGGTYSTLKVQPAELEDSGVYFCASSRDRGLSYTFGSGTRLTVV.

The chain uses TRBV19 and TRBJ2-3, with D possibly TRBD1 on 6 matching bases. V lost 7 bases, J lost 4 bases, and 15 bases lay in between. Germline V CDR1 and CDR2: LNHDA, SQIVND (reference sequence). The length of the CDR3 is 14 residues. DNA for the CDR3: TGTGCCAGTACTCCTACAGGGTTCCCAGATACGCAGTATTTT. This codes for CASTPTGFPDTQYF.

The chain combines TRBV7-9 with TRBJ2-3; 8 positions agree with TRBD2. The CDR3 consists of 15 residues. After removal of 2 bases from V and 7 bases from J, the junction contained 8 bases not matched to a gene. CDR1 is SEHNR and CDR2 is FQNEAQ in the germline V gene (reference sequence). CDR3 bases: TGTGCCAGCAGCTTAAACCGGCGGGGGGATTATACGCAGTATTTT. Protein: CASSLNRRGDYTQYF.

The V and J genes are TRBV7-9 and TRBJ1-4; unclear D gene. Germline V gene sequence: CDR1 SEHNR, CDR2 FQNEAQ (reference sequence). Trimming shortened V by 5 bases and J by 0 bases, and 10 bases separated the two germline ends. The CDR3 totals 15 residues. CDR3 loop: CASSQQQATNEKLFF. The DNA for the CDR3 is TGTGCCAGCAGCCAACAACAAGCAACTAATGAAAAACTGTTTTTT.

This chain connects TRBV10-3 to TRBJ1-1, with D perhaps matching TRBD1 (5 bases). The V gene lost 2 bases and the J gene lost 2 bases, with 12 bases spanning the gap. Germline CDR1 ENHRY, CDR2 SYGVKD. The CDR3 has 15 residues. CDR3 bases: TGTGCCATCAGTGAGCCCGGACACCTTAACACTGAAGCTTTCTTT. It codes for CAISEPGHLNTEAFF.

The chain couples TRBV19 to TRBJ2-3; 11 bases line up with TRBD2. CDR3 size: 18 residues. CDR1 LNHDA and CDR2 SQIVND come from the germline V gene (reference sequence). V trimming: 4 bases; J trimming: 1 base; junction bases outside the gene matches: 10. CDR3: CASSTTSGGLVGTDTQYF. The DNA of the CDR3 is TGTGCCAGTAGTACAACTAGCGGGGGCCTCGTGGGCACAGATACGCAGTATTTT.

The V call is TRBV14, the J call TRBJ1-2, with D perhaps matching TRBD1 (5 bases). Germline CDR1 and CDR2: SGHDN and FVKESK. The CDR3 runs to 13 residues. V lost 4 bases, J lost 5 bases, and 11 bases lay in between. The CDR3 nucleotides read TGTGCCAGCAGCCTTAAAAGGGGTTATGGCTACACCTTC. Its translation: CASSLKRGYGYTF.

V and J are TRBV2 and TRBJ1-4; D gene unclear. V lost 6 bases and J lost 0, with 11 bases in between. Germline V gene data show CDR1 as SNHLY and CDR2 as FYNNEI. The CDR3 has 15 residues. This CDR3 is CASRFEIATNEKLFF. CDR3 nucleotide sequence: TGTGCCAGCAGATTCGAGATTGCAACTAATGAAAAACTGTTTTTT.

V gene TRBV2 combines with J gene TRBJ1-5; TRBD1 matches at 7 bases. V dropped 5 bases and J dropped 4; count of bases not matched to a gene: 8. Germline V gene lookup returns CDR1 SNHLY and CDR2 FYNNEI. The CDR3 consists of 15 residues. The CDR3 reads CASSSDRVGNQPQHF. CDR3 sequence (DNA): TGTGCCAGCAGTTCTGACAGGGTTGGGAATCAGCCCCAGCATTTT.

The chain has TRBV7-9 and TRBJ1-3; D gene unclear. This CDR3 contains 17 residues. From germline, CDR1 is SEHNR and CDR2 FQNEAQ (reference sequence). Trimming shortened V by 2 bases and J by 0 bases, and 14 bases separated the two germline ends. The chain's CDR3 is CASSLLGQDFSGNTIYF. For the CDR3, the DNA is TGTGCCAGCAGCTTATTAGGGCAGGACTTCTCTGGAAACACCATATATTTT.

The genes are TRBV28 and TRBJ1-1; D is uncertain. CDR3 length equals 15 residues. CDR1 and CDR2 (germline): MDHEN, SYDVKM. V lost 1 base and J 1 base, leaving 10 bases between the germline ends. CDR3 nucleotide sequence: TGTGCCAGCAGTTTATCAGAGGGTAGGAACACTGAAGCTTTCTTT. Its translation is CASSLSEGRNTEAFF.

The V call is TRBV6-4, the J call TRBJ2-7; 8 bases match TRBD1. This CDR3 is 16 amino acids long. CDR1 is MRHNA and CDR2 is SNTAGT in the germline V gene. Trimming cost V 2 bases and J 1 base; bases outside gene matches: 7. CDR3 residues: CASSDKTGVSSYEQYV. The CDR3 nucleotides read TGTGCCAGCAGTGACAAGACAGGGGTATCGTCCTACGAGCAGTACGTC.

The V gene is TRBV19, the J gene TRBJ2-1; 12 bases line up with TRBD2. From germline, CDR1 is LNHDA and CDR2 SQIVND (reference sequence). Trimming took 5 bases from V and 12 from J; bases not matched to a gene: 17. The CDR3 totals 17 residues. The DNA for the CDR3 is TGTGCCAGTAGTCCCTCACTAGCGGGGGGAGCCGGTTCTGGGCAGTTCTTC. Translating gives CASSPSLAGGAGSGQFF.

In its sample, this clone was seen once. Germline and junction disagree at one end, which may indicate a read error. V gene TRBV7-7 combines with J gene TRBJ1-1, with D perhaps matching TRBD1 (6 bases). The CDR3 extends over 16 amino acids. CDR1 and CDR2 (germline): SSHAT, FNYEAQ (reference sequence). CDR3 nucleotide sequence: TGTGCTAGCAGCTCCCAACCCCCAGGGGTGATGGATGAAGCTTTCTTT. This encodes CASSSQPPGVMDEAFF.

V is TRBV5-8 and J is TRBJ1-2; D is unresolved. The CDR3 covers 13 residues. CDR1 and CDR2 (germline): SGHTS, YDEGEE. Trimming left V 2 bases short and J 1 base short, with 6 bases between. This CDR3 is CASSLDNNYGYTF. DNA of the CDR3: TGTGCCAGCAGCTTAGACAATAACTATGGCTACACCTTC.

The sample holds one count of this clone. The CDR3 DNA sequence: TGTGCCAGCAGCCGTCCTCCCGATCGGGACAATGAGCAGTTCTTC. It specifies CASSRPPDRDNEQFF. V usage is TRBV6-6 and J usage is TRBJ2-1; D ambiguous. Trimming took off 6 bases at V and 5 bases at J, with 17 bases between the two ends. CDR3 length: 15 residues. The germline V gene encodes CDR1 MNHNY and CDR2 SVGAGI (reference sequence).

The CDR3 bases are TGTGCCAGTAGTAACAGATTGAACACTGAAGCTTTCTTT. Its protein is CASSNRLNTEAFF. This chain uses TRBV19 with TRBJ1-1; D not certain. There are 13 residues in the CDR3. Germline V gene lookup returns CDR1 LNHDA and CDR2 SQIVND (reference sequence). V was cut by 4 bases and J by 0 bases, with 6 bases left in between.

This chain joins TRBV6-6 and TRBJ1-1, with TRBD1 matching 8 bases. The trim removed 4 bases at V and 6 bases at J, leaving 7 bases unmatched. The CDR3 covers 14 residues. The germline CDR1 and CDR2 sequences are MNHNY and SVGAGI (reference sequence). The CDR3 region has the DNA TGTGCCAGCAGTTGGACAGGGCGGGAGCCTGAAGCTTTCTTT. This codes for CASSWTGREPEAFF.

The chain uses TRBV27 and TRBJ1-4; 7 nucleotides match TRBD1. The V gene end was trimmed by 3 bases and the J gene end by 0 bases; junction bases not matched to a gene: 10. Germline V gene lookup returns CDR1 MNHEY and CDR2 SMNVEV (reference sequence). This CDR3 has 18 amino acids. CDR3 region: CASSFHRIQGATNEKLFF. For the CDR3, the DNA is TGTGCCAGCAGTTTCCACCGGATCCAGGGGGCAACTAATGAAAAACTGTTTTTT.

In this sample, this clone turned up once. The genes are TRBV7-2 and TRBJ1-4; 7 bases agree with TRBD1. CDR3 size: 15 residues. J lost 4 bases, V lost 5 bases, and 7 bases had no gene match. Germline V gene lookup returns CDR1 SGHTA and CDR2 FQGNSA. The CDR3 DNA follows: TGTGCCAGCAGCGTACAGGGGAGGCTTAATGAAAAACTGTTTTTT. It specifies CASSVQGRLNEKLFF.

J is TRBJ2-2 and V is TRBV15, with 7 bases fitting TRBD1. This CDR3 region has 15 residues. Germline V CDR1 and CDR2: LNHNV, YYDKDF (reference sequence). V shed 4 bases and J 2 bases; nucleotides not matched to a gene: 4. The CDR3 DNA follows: TGTGCCACCAGCACCCGACAGGGTAACACCGGGGAGCTGTTTTTT. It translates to CATSTRQGNTGELFF.

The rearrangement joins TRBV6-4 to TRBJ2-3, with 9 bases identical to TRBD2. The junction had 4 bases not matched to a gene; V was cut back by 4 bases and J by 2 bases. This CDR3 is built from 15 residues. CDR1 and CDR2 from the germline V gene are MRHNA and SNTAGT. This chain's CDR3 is CASSASGVPTDTQYF. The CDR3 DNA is TGTGCCAGCAGTGCTAGCGGGGTGCCCACAGATACGCAGTATTTT.

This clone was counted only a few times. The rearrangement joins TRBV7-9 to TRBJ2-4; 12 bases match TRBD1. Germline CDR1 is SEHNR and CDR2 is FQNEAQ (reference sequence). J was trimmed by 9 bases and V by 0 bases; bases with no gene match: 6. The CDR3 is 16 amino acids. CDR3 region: CASSLAGDRGPLIQYF. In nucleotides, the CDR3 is TGTGCCAGCAGCTTAGCGGGGGACAGGGGGCCGCTCATTCAGTACTTC.